Below are 14 T cell receptor beta chains sequenced from a single sample in a study of cytomegalovirus exposure and HLA in healthy donors. TCRdb's table, derived via immunoSEQ multiplex PCR, lists solely in-frame clones and lacks some. The data contain around 150,000 clones, roughly 86% of them singletons. Sequencing input: PBMCs. All receptors derive from a woman between 18 and 29 years old in good health and CMV-seropositive.

This sequence joins TRBV29-1 and TRBJ1-1; D unclear. Germline CDR1 and CDR2: SQVTM and ANQGSEA. The CDR3 covers 13 residues. V was trimmed by 8 bases and J by 0 bases, leaving 13 bases between them. The DNA for the CDR3 is TGCAGCTCAAAGACACGGATGAACACTGAAGCTTTCTTT. This codes for CSSKTRMNTEAFF.

The chain recombines TRBV20-1 with TRBJ2-7; TRBD2 matches 7 bases. Germline V CDR1 and CDR2: DFQATT, SNEGSKA (reference sequence). After removal of 6 bases from V and 3 bases from J, the junction contained 2 bases not matched to a gene. This CDR3 region has 11 residues. In DNA, the CDR3 is TGCAGTGCGGCTAGCGGCTACGAGCAGTACTTC. Translating gives CSAASGYEQYF.

The V and J genes are TRBV7-2 and TRBJ1-1; no reliable D call. Germline CDR1 reads SGHTA; CDR2 reads FQGNSA. V was clipped by 2 bases and J by 2 bases, with 6 bases between them. The CDR3 is made up of 13 amino acids. The CDR3 here is CASSLRGNTEAFF. CDR3 bases: TGTGCCAGCAGCTTACGGGGAAACACTGAAGCTTTCTTT.

The chain employs TRBV5-6 and TRBJ2-2; D not certain. The CDR3 runs to 15 residues. Germline V gene lookup returns CDR1 SGHDT and CDR2 YYEEEE. Trimming took off 0 bases at V and 5 bases at J, with 11 bases between the two ends. The CDR3 is CASSLGLVRTGELFF. The CDR3 coding sequence is TGTGCCAGCAGCTTGGGGCTAGTTAGAACCGGGGAGCTGTTTTTT.

This clone was observed a handful of times. V and J are TRBV15 and TRBJ2-7, with D possibly matching TRBD1 (6 bases). CDR1 and CDR2 (germline): LNHNV, YYDKDF (reference sequence). V lost 3 bases and J lost 0, with 15 bases in between. This CDR3 is 16 amino acids long. CDR3 nucleotide sequence: TGTGCCACCAGCAGGGGGAATATGGACAGCTCCTACGAGCAGTACTTC. Its translation is CATSRGNMDSSYEQYF.

The table lists this clone with a few counts. The chain links TRBV5-4 to TRBJ2-1, with 14 bases lining up with TRBD2. CDR1 and CDR2 from the germline V gene are SGHNT and YYREEE (reference sequence). This CDR3 region has 16 residues. The V gene end was trimmed by 4 bases and the J gene end by 7 bases; junction bases not matched to a gene: 7. CDR3 sequence reads: CASSPLRTSGRNEQFF. The CDR3 bases are TGTGCCAGCAGCCCACTCCGGACTAGCGGGAGGAATGAGCAGTTCTTC.

Worth noting for this clone: At the DNA level, this CDR3 is encoded by other sequences in the same sample as well. The DNA of the CDR3 is TGTGCCAGCAGCTTAATGGAGAGCACAGATACGCAGTATTTT. Protein: CASSLMESTDTQYF. The V call is TRBV7-3, the J call TRBJ2-3; D remains unclear. V was clipped by 1 base and J by 0 bases, with 5 bases between them. CDR1 SGHTA and CDR2 FQGTGA come from the germline V gene. The CDR3 contains 14 residues.

The chain joins TRBV28 to TRBJ2-7; D is possibly TRBD1 (5 bases). This CDR3 contains 15 residues. V lost 6 bases and J lost 5, with 20 bases in between. Germline V gives CDR1 MDHEN, CDR2 SYDVKM. CDR3 loop: CASSPSARRGHEQYF. The CDR3, as DNA: TGTGCCAGCAGCCCATCGGCTCGAAGGGGCCACGAGCAGTACTTC.

V is TRBV15 and J is TRBJ2-7; 9 bases align to TRBD2. V lost 1 base and J lost 4; bases outside the gene matches: 5. The CDR3 extends over 15 amino acids. The germline V gene has CDR1 LNHNV and CDR2 YYDKDF (reference sequence). The CDR3 DNA reads TGTGCCACCAGCAGAGGGGTAGCGGGAGTTTACGAGCAGTACTTC. Translated, it gives CATSRGVAGVYEQYF.

This chain connects TRBV29-1 to TRBJ2-2; no definite D call. This CDR3 is built from 12 residues. In germline, CDR1 is SQVTM, CDR2 ANQGSEA. V was trimmed by 6 bases and J by 4 bases, leaving 9 bases between them. The CDR3 spells CSVSFGTGELFF. In nucleotides, the CDR3 is TGCAGCGTGAGCTTTGGCACCGGGGAGCTGTTTTTT.

This chain connects TRBV5-6 to TRBJ2-1, with D perhaps TRBD1 (5 bases). The CDR3 sequence is 12 residues long. Germline V gene data show CDR1 as SGHDT and CDR2 as YYEEEE. The ends were cut back, 5 bases at V and 6 bases at J, with 9 bases in the middle. The chain's CDR3 is CASRGAPNEQFF. Written as DNA, the CDR3 is TGTGCCAGCAGAGGGGCTCCCAATGAGCAGTTCTTC.

This clone was seen just once. The chain recombines TRBV6-5 with TRBJ2-5; the D gene is possibly TRBD1 (5 bases). Germline loops: CDR1 MNHEY, CDR2 SVGAGI. V shed 8 bases and J shed 7 bases, with 14 bases lying between them. This CDR3 spans 12 amino acids. The DNA of the CDR3 is TGTGCCAGCTATCAGGGCCGCGGGACCCAGTACTTC. Translated, it gives CASYQGRGTQYF.

V and J are TRBV6-5 and TRBJ1-6; tentative D call: TRBD1 (6 bases). Germline assignment: CDR1 MNHEY and CDR2 SVGAGI. With 5 bases removed from V and 6 bases from J, the gap between germline ends came to 8 bases. The CDR3 runs 13 residues. Written as DNA, the CDR3 is TGTGCCAGCAGTGCCAGGGGTAATTCACCCCTCCACTTT. Translation: CASSARGNSPLHF.

The rearrangement uses TRBV29-1 and TRBJ2-7; TRBD1 agrees at 8 bases. The CDR3 covers 13 residues. After removal of 3 bases from V and 5 bases from J, the junction contained 6 bases not matched to a gene. CDR1 SQVTM and CDR2 ANQGSEA come from the germline V gene. The CDR3 sequence: CSVDGQGKDEQYF. DNA for the CDR3: TGCAGCGTTGACGGACAGGGTAAAGACGAGCAGTACTTC.